These 19 T cell receptor beta chains were all obtained from the same sample, sequenced in a study of blood T cell repertoires in COVID-19. Sequenced by immunoSEQ multiplex PCR; TCRdb stores in-frame clones only, minus some. This sample has 200,000 to 300,000 clones, with roughly 80% found just once. The sequenced sample was peripheral blood. These receptors all stem from a woman younger than 35 with acute or convalescent COVID-19.

The DNA of the CDR3 is TGTGCCAGCAGCGAACAGGGACTTAGCAATCAGCCCCAGCATTTT. This sequence encodes CASSEQGLSNQPQHF. V gene TRBV2 combines with J gene TRBJ1-5, with D perhaps matching TRBD1 (6 bases). V was cut by 6 bases and J by 0 bases, with 12 bases left in between. Germline-derived CDR1 and CDR2 are SNHLY and FYNNEI. This CDR3 region has 15 residues.

The genes are TRBV6-2 or TRBV6-3 and TRBJ2-7; a possible D gene is TRBD2 (6 bases). V was clipped by 4 bases and J by 3 bases, with 16 bases between them. This CDR3 comprises 15 residues. Germline CDR1 MNHEY, CDR2 SVGEGT. The CDR3 is CASSFDPAGGYEQYF. As DNA, the CDR3 is TGTGCCAGCAGTTTTGACCCCGCCGGGGGCTACGAGCAGTACTTC.

This rearrangement joins TRBV5-4 to TRBJ2-1; 9 bases agree with TRBD2. The CDR3 consists of 15 residues. The germline gives CDR1 SGHNT, CDR2 YYREEE (reference sequence). CDR3 region: CAGQIAGESYNEQFF. The CDR3 DNA sequence: TGTGCAGGGCAAATAGCGGGAGAGTCCTACAATGAGCAGTTCTTC.

Only a few counts were recorded for this clone. This chain joins TRBV29-1 and TRBJ1-2, with 7 bases lining up with TRBD1. Germline CDR1 is SQVTM and CDR2 is ANQGSEA. The CDR3 is 13 amino acids. Germline trimming cut 4 bases from V and 3 bases from J; bases unmatched to any gene: 5. The CDR3 loop reads CSVVGRGDYGYTF. The CDR3 DNA is TGCAGCGTTGTGGGCAGGGGGGACTATGGCTACACCTTC.

The chain joins TRBV25-1 to TRBJ1-5; tentative D call: TRBD1 (6 bases). CDR3 length equals 14 residues. Germline CDR1 is MGHDK and CDR2 is SYGVNS. The V end was cut by 6 bases, the J end by 9 bases, with 18 bases between. DNA of the CDR3: TGTGCCAGCAGCCCTGGGACATCCTCTGGGCCCCAGCATTTT. Protein product: CASSPGTSSGPQHF.

The chain couples TRBV27 to TRBJ1-2, with unresolved D. Germline loops: CDR1 MNHEY, CDR2 SMNVEV (reference sequence). This CDR3 has 15 residues. V was cut by 0 bases and J by 6 bases, with 14 bases left in between. CDR3 protein: CASSLSIGGRNGYTF. CDR3 DNA: TGTGCCAGCAGTTTATCGATCGGAGGCAGGAATGGCTACACCTTC.

The V gene is TRBV24-1, the J gene TRBJ1-1, with D perhaps TRBD1 (6 bases). Per the germline V gene, CDR1 is KGHDR and CDR2 is SFDVKD. With 4 bases removed from V and 6 bases from J, the gap between germline ends came to 14 bases. This CDR3 has 14 residues. CDR3 loop: CATSENRDGAEAFF. As DNA, the CDR3 is TGTGCCACCAGTGAGAACAGGGACGGGGCTGAAGCTTTCTTT.

This clone was counted a few times. The CDR3 coding sequence is TGCGCCAGCAGCCTCGCCCGCGGGGGGCTCTCTGGAAACACCATATATTTT. Protein product: CASSLARGGLSGNTIYF. This chain connects TRBV4-3 to TRBJ1-3, with a possible D match to TRBD1 (6 bases). V was cut by 4 bases and J by 0 bases, with 16 bases left in between. The CDR3 spans 17 residues. CDR1 is LGHNA, CDR2 YSLEER, per germline.

The chain combines TRBV7-8 with TRBJ2-7, with 15 bases that match TRBD2. The germline V gene encodes CDR1 SGHVS and CDR2 FQNEAQ. The CDR3 length is 15 residues. Trimming took 4 bases from V and 6 from J; bases not matched to a gene: 4. The CDR3 DNA sequence: TGTGCCAGCAGCTACCGGACTAGCGGGAGGGGCGAGCAGTACTTC. It encodes CASSYRTSGRGEQYF.

This clone was counted between two and nine times. The chain has TRBV7-2 and TRBJ1-1, with D possibly being TRBD1 (5 bases). This CDR3 region has 13 residues. V was trimmed by 8 bases and J by 6 bases, leaving 16 bases between them. The germline gives CDR1 SGHTA, CDR2 FQGNSA. This chain's CDR3 is CASCLDWGAEAFF. The CDR3 DNA follows: TGTGCCAGCTGTTTGGACTGGGGGGCTGAAGCTTTCTTT.

The J gene is TRBJ1-3, the V gene TRBV5-1; D gene uncertain. Per the germline V gene, CDR1 is SGHRS and CDR2 is YFSETQ. The CDR3 has 15 amino acids. V lost 7 bases and J lost 2, with 16 bases in between. This CDR3 reads CASARRGETGNTIYF. CDR3 sequence (DNA): TGCGCCAGCGCCAGGCGCGGGGAGACTGGAAACACCATATATTTT.

The V call is TRBV6-2 or TRBV6-3, the J call TRBJ2-7, with 7 bases lining up with TRBD1. Germline V gives CDR1 MNHEY, CDR2 SVGEGT. V shed 5 bases and J 0 bases; nucleotides not matched to a gene: 4. This CDR3 has 14 amino acids. CDR3 amino acids: CASSGQVSSYEQYF. The CDR3 DNA follows: TGTGCCAGCAGTGGACAGGTGAGCTCCTACGAGCAGTACTTC.

V and J are TRBV10-1 and TRBJ2-2; 10 nucleotides align to TRBD2. Germline CDR1 reads WNHNN; CDR2 reads SYGVQD (reference sequence). Trimming took 6 bases from V and 5 from J; bases not matched to a gene: 9. The CDR3 contains 16 residues. The CDR3 DNA reads TGCGCCAGCAGCCGTATAGCGGGAGGCGGTACCGGGGAGCTGTTTTTT. Residues: CASSRIAGGGTGELFF.

This chain joins TRBV7-2 and TRBJ2-3; D is uncertain. Germline CDR1 and CDR2: SGHTA and FQGNSA. This CDR3 comprises 14 residues. V was pared by 5 bases and J by 0 bases, with 9 bases between. This chain's CDR3 is CASSPSSSTDTQYF. The DNA for the CDR3 is TGTGCCAGCAGCCCCTCGTCTAGCACAGATACGCAGTATTTT. The complete variable domain, with remaining parts taken from reference TRBV7-2 and TRBJ2-3, reads GAGVSQSPSNKVTEKGKDVELRCDPISGHTALYWYRQSLGQGLEFLIYFQGNSAPDKSGLPSDRFSAERTGGSVSTLTIQRTQQEDSAVYLCASSPSSSTDTQYFGPGTRLTVL.

The chain employs TRBV9 and TRBJ2-1; weak D call: TRBD2 (6 bases). CDR1 SGDLS and CDR2 YYNGEE come from the germline V gene. The CDR3 totals 15 residues. Between the trimmed V and J ends, which lost 2 bases and 5 bases, there was a span of 14 bases. The CDR3 region has the DNA TGTGCCAGCAGCGTTACCGGGACTGCAAACAATGAGCAGTTCTTC. Translated: CASSVTGTANNEQFF.

There are many counts of this clone. Written as DNA, the CDR3 is TGTGCCAGCTCAGTCTACACGCGAGCGGGAGTCAGCAATGAGCAGTTCTTC. As protein: CASSVYTRAGVSNEQFF. The V call is TRBV18, the J call TRBJ2-1, with 8 bases identical to TRBD2. The germline V gene encodes CDR1 KGHSH and CDR2 LQKENI. V shed 5 bases and J 6 bases; nucleotides not matched to a gene: 15. There are 17 residues in the CDR3.

V usage is TRBV6-6 and J usage is TRBJ2-7; 11 bases match TRBD1. J lost 3 bases, V lost 2 bases, and 3 bases had no gene match. The CDR3 is 15 amino acids. Germline-derived CDR1 and CDR2 are MNHNY and SVGAGI (reference sequence). CDR3 DNA sequence: TGTGCCAGCAGTTACCCGGGACAGGGGGTCTACGAGCAGTACTTC. Residues: CASSYPGQGVYEQYF.

This CDR3 reads CAISPRRPRDNYEQYF. In DNA, the CDR3 is TGTGCCATCAGTCCCAGACGCCCTCGGGACAACTACGAGCAGTACTTC. The chain is built from TRBV10-3 and TRBJ2-7; possibly TRBD1 for D (6 bases). Germline V gene sequence: CDR1 ENHRY, CDR2 SYGVKD. The CDR3 has 16 amino acids. V dropped 5 bases and J dropped 3 bases, with 20 bases sitting between them.

J is TRBJ1-5 and V is TRBV20-1; TRBD1 matches 9 bases. After removal of 3 bases from V and 0 bases from J, the junction contained 9 bases not matched to a gene. The CDR3 length is 17 residues. The germline V gene encodes CDR1 DFQATT and CDR2 SNEGSKA (reference sequence). The CDR3 here is CSASTGTGPYSNQPQHF. The DNA of the CDR3 is TGCAGTGCTAGTACCGGGACAGGGCCTTATAGCAATCAGCCCCAGCATTTT.